This entry lists 27 T cell receptor beta chains sequenced from one sample in a study of blood T cells in healthy people across ages. The second PCR ran 7 to 11 cycles with a sample-barcoded 5' primer and J-beta primers. TCRdb passed the 5' RACE reads through MiXCR, listing each CDR3 protein once. Of 850,000 to 950,000 distinct CDR3 sequences listed, 29% are singletons. Sequenced sample: blood. These receptors came from an elderly woman in good health.

Points on this clonotype: A read error may explain this, as a much larger clone is one base away. The CDR3 reads CASSLSLQQGSPLGQYF. The DNA for the CDR3 is TGCGCCAGCAGCTTGTCGCTCCAACAGGGATCCCCTCTCGGGCAGTACTTC. The rearrangement joins TRBV5-1 to TRBJ2-5; D perhaps matches TRBD1 (6 bases). Trimming took 1 base from V and 11 from J, leaving 27 bases between them. The CDR3 is 17 amino acids. Germline values: CDR1 SGHRS, CDR2 YFSETQ.

This clonotype has ten or more counts. The rearrangement joins TRBV6-5 to TRBJ1-2; TRBD1 might be the D (5 bases). The CDR3 is made up of 15 amino acids. Germline values: CDR1 MNHEY, CDR2 SVGAGI. V was shortened by 6 bases and J by 5 bases, with 19 bases between the two germline ends. In DNA, the CDR3 is TGTGCCAGCAGGCCTCAGGGCGCCTGGGGTTATGGCTACACCTTC. It translates to CASRPQGAWGYGYTF.

The gene calls are TRBV30 and TRBJ2-1; TRBD2 matches at 9 bases. V was pared by 8 bases and J by 4 bases, with 12 bases of the junction left unmatched. The CDR3 extends over 15 amino acids. Germline CDR1 reads GTSNPN; CDR2 reads SVGIG (reference sequence). The CDR3 is CAGGTGSGGYNEQFF. CDR3 sequence (DNA): TGTGCCGGGGGGACTGGTAGCGGGGGTTACAATGAGCAGTTCTTC.

Turning to this clonotype: This may arise from a read error, as a much more abundant clone is one base away. The gene calls are TRBV12-3 or TRBV12-4 and TRBJ1-1; D uncertain. This CDR3 spans 13 amino acids. Trimming pared 11 bases from V and 1 base from J, leaving 14 bases between. CDR3 sequence (DNA): TGTGCCGGCCAGCTCGCCTGGAACACTGAAGCTTTCTTT. Its translation: CAGQLAWNTEAFF.

The chain's CDR3 is CASSLGPSPEQYF. CDR3 coding DNA: TGTGCCAGCAGTTTAGGACCCTCACCCGAGCAGTACTTC. The chain links TRBV28 to TRBJ2-7; D gene unclear. CDR1 and CDR2 (germline): MDHEN, SYDVKM. Between the trimmed V and J ends, which lost 2 bases and 6 bases, there was a span of 11 bases. There are 13 residues in the CDR3.

This clonotype was detected many times. This chain uses TRBV10-3 with TRBJ2-4; the D gene is possibly TRBD2 (5 bases). V was trimmed by 10 bases and J by 0 bases, leaving 16 bases between them. Germline loops: CDR1 ENHRY, CDR2 SYGVKD. The CDR3 loop spans 15 amino acids. The CDR3, as DNA: TGTGCCACCAGAGGGCAGCACCTAGCCAAAAACATTCAGTACTTC. Protein product: CATRGQHLAKNIQYF.

The chain carries TRBV6-2 or TRBV6-3 and TRBJ2-4; 12 nucleotides line up with TRBD1. V lost 6 bases to trimming and J lost 9 bases; unmatched junction nucleotides: 6. CDR1 is MNHEY and CDR2 is SVGEGT in the germline V gene. This CDR3 is 14 amino acids long. The CDR3 region is CASRGTGGSGIQYF. In nucleotides, the CDR3 is TGTGCCAGCAGGGGGACAGGGGGCTCGGGCATTCAGTACTTC.

Here the CDR3 DNA reads TGTGCCAGCAGCGGGGGACTCATAACCAAAAACATTCAGTACTTC. This sequence encodes CASSGGLITKNIQYF. The J gene is TRBJ2-7, the V gene TRBV3-1; tentatively, D is TRBD2 (6 bases). The J call may be wrong; the DNA end is better matched by TRBJ2-4. The germline V gene encodes CDR1 LGHDT and CDR2 YNNKEL (reference sequence). The CDR3 spans 15 residues.

In regard to this clonotype: A much more abundant neighbour one base away suggests this may be a read error. This sequence joins TRBV7-9 and TRBJ2-7; D is perhaps TRBD1 (6 bases). V shed 0 bases and J shed 7 bases, with 13 bases lying between them. The CDR3 totals 14 residues. In germline, CDR1 is SEHNR, CDR2 FQNEAQ (reference sequence). The CDR3 loop reads CASSLAGTNNEQYF. CDR3 nucleotides: TGTGCCAGCAGCTTAGCGGGGACAAACAATGAGCAGTACTTC.

Details on this clonotype: A much larger clonotype is one base distant, so this may be a read error. The gene calls are TRBV7-2 and TRBJ2-5; TRBD1 matches at 9 bases. The germline gives CDR1 SGHTA, CDR2 FQGNSA. The ends lost 5 bases at V and 3 bases at J; junction bases unmatched: 7. The CDR3 contains 15 residues. In DNA, the CDR3 is TGTGCCAGCAGCCCACAACAGGGGGCCAAAGAGACCCAGTACTTC. It translates to CASSPQQGAKETQYF.

This clonotype was picked up a small number of times. A much larger clone is a single base away; this may be a read error. CDR3 in DNA: TGTGCCAGCAGACTAGGACAGGGGTACAATGAGCAGTACTTC. Residues: CASRLGQGYNEQYF. This chain uses TRBV7-2 with TRBJ2-7, with TRBD1 matching 9 bases. CDR1 is SGHTA, CDR2 FQGNSA, per germline. V gave up 6 bases and J gave up 7 bases; unmatched junction bases: 10. The CDR3 length is 14 residues.

This clonotype was counted only a few times. The chain uses TRBV2 and TRBJ1-6; D unresolved. CDR1 and CDR2 (germline): SNHLY, FYNNEI. V was shortened by 1 base and J by 7 bases, with 11 bases between the two germline ends. The CDR3 loop spans 15 amino acids. CDR3 nucleotides: TGTGCCAGCAGTGAAGAAATGGGTCTCAATTCACCCCTCCACTTT. Its translation is CASSEEMGLNSPLHF.

The chain carries TRBV7-6 and TRBJ2-7; the D gene could be TRBD1 or TRBD2 (6 bases each). Germline assignment: CDR1 SGHVS and CDR2 FNYEAQ. The CDR3 runs to 19 residues. Trimming shortened V by 5 bases and J by 4 bases, and 30 bases separated the two germline ends. CDR3 sequence reads: CASSPRSVLGGRRPYEQYF. DNA for the CDR3: TGTGCCAGCAGCCCAAGAAGTGTACTCGGGGGCAGGCGGCCGTACGAGCAGTACTTC.

This chain joins TRBV6-5 and TRBJ1-5, with D unclear. The CDR3 covers 14 residues. Germline CDR1 and CDR2: MNHEY and SVGAGI. Trimming cost V 7 bases and J 2 bases, with 12 bases left between them. CDR3 DNA: TGTGCCAGCACTCTCTATAGGGGCAATCAGCCCCAGCATTTT. This sequence encodes CASTLYRGNQPQHF.

Of note for this clonotype: Here the CDR3 omits its conserved ending phenylalanine or tryptophan, so a read error is the likely source. The chain joins TRBV2 to TRBJ2-1, with D uncertain. Germline CDR1 and CDR2: SNHLY and FYNNEI. The CDR3 length is 11 residues. V was cut by 6 bases and J by 7 bases, with 7 bases left in between. Here the CDR3 reads CASSWANEQFV. DNA for the CDR3: TGTGCCAGCAGCTGGGCGAATGAGCAGTTCGTC.

This clonotype was counted only a few times. This chain links TRBV6-5 with TRBJ1-5, with a possible D match to TRBD1 (5 bases). Trimming took off 0 bases at V and 9 bases at J, with 18 bases between the two ends. CDR3 length equals 16 residues. The germline CDR1 and CDR2 sequences are MNHEY and SVGAGI. CDR3 nucleotide sequence: TGTGCCAGCAGTTACTCGAGTACGGGGAGGGGTTGGCCCCAGCATTTT. This codes for CASSYSSTGRGWPQHF.

As concerns this clonotype: A much larger clone sits a single nucleotide away, making a read error possible. This chain uses TRBV6-1 with TRBJ2-4; 7 positions match TRBD1. V shed 8 bases and J 13 bases; nucleotides not matched to a gene: 11. The CDR3 runs 12 residues. Germline CDR1 and CDR2: MNHNS and SASEGT. The chain's CDR3 is CASEQGYYKQYF. The CDR3 coding sequence is TGTGCCAGCGAACAGGGGTACTACAAGCAGTACTTC.

The sample holds a few counts of this clonotype. The rearrangement uses TRBV5-1 and TRBJ2-2; no firm D call. CDR3 length: 16 residues. Trimming took 4 bases from V and 0 from J, leaving 13 bases between them. From germline, CDR1 is SGHRS and CDR2 YFSETQ. As DNA, the CDR3 is TGCGCCAGCAGCCCCCGGGCAGACCCGAACACCGGGGAGCTGTTTTTT. The encoded protein is CASSPRADPNTGELFF.

The sample holds a few counts of this clonotype. The gene calls are TRBV5-5 and TRBJ1-1; a weak D match, TRBD1 (6 bases). Per germline, CDR1 SGHKS and CDR2 YYEKEE (reference sequence). The length of the CDR3 is 17 residues. V was cut by 1 base and J by 0 bases, with 16 bases left in between. The CDR3 spells CASSLRLQGGMNTEAFF. The CDR3 DNA follows: TGTGCCAGCAGCTTGCGGCTACAGGGAGGCATGAACACTGAAGCTTTCTTT.

This clonotype was recorded at least ten times. J is TRBJ2-7 and V is TRBV9, with D possibly TRBD1 on 6 matching bases. The CDR3 is 14 amino acids. Per the germline V gene, CDR1 is SGDLS and CDR2 is YYNGEE. The germline V and J ends were trimmed by 3 bases and 5 bases, with 15 bases remaining between them. The CDR3 DNA is TGTGCCAGCAGCGCCCAACAGGGTCTCCACGAGCAGTACTTC. It yields the protein CASSAQQGLHEQYF.

V usage is TRBV2 and J usage is TRBJ1-1; D call uncertain. The CDR3 covers 10 residues. Trimming shortened V by 3 bases and J by 8 bases, and 4 bases separated the two germline ends. Germline V gives CDR1 SNHLY, CDR2 FYNNEI. CDR3 in amino acids: CASSETEAFF. The CDR3 DNA reads as TGTGCCAGCAGTGAGACGGAAGCTTTCTTT.

The genes are TRBV12-3 or TRBV12-4 and TRBJ2-1; no clear D gene. This CDR3 has 11 residues. The V gene lost 6 bases and the J gene lost 7 bases, with 7 bases spanning the gap. The CDR3: CASRGRNEQFF. CDR3 DNA: TGTGCCAGCAGAGGTAGGAATGAGCAGTTCTTC.

CDR3 nucleotides: TGTGCCAGCACCTCTCAGGGTTATGGTGGCTACACCTTC. Its translation is CASTSQGYGGYTF. The rearrangement uses TRBV12-3 or TRBV12-4 and TRBJ1-2; a possible D gene is TRBD1 (5 bases). The CDR3 covers 13 residues. The V gene lost 7 bases and the J gene lost 7 bases, with 16 bases spanning the gap.

About this clonotype itself: Given a much more abundant clone one base away, this may be a read error. The chain recombines TRBV18 with TRBJ2-1; possibly TRBD2 for D (6 bases). Germline-derived CDR1 and CDR2 are KGHSH and LQKENI. The CDR3 runs to 14 residues. V was pared by 8 bases and J by 3 bases, with 14 bases between. The chain's CDR3 is CASARDGGYNEQFF. CDR3 DNA sequence: TGTGCCAGCGCGCGGGACGGGGGCTACAATGAGCAGTTCTTC.

As regards this clonotype: Possible read error: a much larger clone is one base away. The rearrangement links TRBV5-1 to TRBJ1-1, with 8 bases aligning to TRBD1. CDR1 and CDR2 (germline): SGHRS, YFSETQ. V was pared by 7 bases and J by 1 base, with 9 bases of the junction left unmatched. The CDR3 spans 15 residues. The chain's CDR3 is CASGSGQGPNTEAFF. The CDR3 DNA follows: TGCGCCAGCGGCTCAGGACAGGGCCCGAACACTGAAGCTTTCTTT.

This chain uses TRBV7-2 with TRBJ1-1; D is possibly TRBD1 (5 bases). There are 15 residues in the CDR3. V lost 2 bases and J lost 3, with 13 bases in between. Per germline, CDR1 SGHTA and CDR2 FQGNSA. The CDR3 region is CASSLFDGGDTEAFF. The CDR3 DNA follows: TGTGCCAGCAGCTTATTCGATGGAGGGGACACTGAAGCTTTCTTT.

There are many counts of this clonotype. CDR3 sequence reads: CASNPGGSYNEQFF. Here the CDR3 DNA reads TGTGCCAGCAATCCGGGGGGCTCCTACAATGAGCAGTTCTTC. The V call is TRBV6-2 or TRBV6-3, the J call TRBJ2-1; 7 bases are shared with TRBD2. Germline V CDR1 and CDR2: MNHEY, SVGEGT. The CDR3 has 14 amino acids. V was pared by 7 bases and J by 0 bases, with 3 bases of the junction left unmatched.